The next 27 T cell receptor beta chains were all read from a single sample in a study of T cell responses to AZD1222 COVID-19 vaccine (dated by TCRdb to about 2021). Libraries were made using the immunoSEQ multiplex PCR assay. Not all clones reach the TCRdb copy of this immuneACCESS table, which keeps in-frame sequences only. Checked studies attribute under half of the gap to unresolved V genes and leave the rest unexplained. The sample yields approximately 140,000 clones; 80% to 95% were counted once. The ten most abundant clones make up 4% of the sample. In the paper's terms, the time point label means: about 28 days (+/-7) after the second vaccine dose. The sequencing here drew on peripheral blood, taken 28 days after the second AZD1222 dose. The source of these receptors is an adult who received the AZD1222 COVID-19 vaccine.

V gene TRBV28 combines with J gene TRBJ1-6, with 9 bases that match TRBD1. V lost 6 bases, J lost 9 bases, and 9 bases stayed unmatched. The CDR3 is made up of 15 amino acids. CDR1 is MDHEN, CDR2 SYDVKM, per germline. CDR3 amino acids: CASSSPGQGASPLHF. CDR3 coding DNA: TGTGCCAGCAGCTCGCCGGGACAGGGAGCTTCACCCCTCCACTTT.

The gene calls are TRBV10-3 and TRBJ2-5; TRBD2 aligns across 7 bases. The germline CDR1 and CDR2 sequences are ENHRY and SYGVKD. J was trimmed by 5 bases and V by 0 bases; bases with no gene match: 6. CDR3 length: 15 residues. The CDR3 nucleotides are TGTGCCATCAGTGAGTCGGCGGGAGTCCCGGAGACCCAGTACTTC. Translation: CAISESAGVPETQYF.

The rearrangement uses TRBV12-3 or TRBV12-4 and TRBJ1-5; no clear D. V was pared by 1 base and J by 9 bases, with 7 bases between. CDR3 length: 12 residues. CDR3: CASSLEGLPQHF. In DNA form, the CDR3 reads TGTGCCAGCAGTTTAGAGGGATTGCCCCAGCATTTT.

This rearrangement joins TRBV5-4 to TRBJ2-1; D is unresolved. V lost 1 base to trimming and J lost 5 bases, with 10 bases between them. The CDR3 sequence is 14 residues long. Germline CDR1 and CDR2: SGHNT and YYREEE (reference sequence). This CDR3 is CASSLPFENNEQFF. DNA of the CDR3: TGTGCCAGCAGCTTGCCTTTCGAGAACAATGAGCAGTTCTTC.

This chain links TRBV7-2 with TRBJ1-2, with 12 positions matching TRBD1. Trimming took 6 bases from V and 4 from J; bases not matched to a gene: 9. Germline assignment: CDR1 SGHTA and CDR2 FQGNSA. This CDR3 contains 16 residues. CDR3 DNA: TGTGCCAGCAGTGGGACAGGGGGCTACGGGGGCTATGGCTACACCTTC. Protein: CASSGTGGYGGYGYTF.

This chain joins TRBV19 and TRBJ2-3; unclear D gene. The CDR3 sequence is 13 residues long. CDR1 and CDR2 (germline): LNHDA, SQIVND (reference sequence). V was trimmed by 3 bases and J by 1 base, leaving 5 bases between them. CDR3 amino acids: CASSIQGTDTQYF. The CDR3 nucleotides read TGTGCCAGTAGTATTCAGGGCACAGATACGCAGTATTTT.

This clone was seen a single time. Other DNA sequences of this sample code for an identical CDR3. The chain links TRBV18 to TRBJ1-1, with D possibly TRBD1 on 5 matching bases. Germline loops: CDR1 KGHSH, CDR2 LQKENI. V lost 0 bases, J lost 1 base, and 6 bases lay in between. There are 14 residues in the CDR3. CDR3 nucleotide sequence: TGTGCCAGCTCACCACCGGGGCGGAACACTGAAGCTTTCTTT. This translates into CASSPPGRNTEAFF.

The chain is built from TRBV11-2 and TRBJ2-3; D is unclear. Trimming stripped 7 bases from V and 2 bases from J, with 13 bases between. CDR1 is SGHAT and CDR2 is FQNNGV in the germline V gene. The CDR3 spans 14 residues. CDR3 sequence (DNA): TGTGCCAGCACCTCGACGGTGACCACAGATACGCAGTATTTT. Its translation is CASTSTVTTDTQYF.

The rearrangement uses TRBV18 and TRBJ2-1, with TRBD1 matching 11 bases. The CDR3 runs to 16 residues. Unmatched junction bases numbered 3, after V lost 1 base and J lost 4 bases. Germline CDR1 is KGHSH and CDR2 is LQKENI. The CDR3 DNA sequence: TGTGCCAGCTCACCACGGGGGACAGGGGGTTACAATGAGCAGTTCTTC. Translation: CASSPRGTGGYNEQFF. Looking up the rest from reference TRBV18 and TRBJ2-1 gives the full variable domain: NAGVMQNPRHLVRRRGQEARLRCSPMKGHSHVYWYRQLPEEGLKFMVYLQKENIIDESGMPKERFSAEFPKEGPSILRIQQVVRGDSAAYFCASSPRGTGGYNEQFFGPGTRLTVL.

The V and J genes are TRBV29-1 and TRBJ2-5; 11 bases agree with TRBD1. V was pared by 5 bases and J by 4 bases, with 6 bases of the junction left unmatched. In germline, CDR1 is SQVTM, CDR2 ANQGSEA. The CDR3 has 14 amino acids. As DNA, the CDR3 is TGCAGCGTTCAGGACAGGGGGCATGGAGAGACCCAGTACTTC. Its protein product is CSVQDRGHGETQYF.

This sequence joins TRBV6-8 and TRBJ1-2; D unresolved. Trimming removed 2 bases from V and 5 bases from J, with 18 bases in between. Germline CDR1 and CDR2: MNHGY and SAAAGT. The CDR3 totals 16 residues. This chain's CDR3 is CASSYPKQGIGYGYTF. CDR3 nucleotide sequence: TGTGCCAGCAGTTACCCGAAACAAGGGATAGGGTATGGCTACACCTTC.

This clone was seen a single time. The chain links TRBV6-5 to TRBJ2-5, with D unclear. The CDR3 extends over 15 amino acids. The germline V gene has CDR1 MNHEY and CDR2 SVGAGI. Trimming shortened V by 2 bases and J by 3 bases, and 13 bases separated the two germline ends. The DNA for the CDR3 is TGTGCCAGCAGTTACAGTATCGGGTTGGAAGAGACCCAGTACTTC. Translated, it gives CASSYSIGLEETQYF.

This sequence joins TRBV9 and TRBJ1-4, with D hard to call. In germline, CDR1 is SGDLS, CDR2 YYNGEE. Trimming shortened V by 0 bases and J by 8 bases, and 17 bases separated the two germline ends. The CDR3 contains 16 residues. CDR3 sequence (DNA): TGTGCCAGCAGCGTAGAAGGGAGCAACCTCGGAGAAAAACTGTTTTTT. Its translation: CASSVEGSNLGEKLFF.

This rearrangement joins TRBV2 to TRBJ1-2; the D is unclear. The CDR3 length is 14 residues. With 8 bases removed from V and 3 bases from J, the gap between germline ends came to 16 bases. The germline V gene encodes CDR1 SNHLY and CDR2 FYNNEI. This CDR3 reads CASSFMGSDYGYTF. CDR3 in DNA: TGTGCCAGCTCGTTCATGGGGAGTGACTATGGCTACACCTTC.

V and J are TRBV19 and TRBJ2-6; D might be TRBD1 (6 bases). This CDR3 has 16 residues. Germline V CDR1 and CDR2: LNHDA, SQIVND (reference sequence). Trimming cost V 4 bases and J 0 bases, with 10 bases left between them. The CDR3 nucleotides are TGTGCCAGTAGTAAAAACAGGGACTCTGGGGCCAACGTCCTGACTTTC. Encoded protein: CASSKNRDSGANVLTF.

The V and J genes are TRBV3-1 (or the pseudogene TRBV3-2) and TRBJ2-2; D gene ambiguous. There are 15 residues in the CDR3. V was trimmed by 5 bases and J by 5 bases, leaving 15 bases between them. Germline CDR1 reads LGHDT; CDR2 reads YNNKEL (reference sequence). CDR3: CASSFGLQITGELFF. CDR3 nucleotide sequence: TGTGCCAGCAGCTTCGGCTTACAGATAACCGGGGAGCTGTTTTTT.

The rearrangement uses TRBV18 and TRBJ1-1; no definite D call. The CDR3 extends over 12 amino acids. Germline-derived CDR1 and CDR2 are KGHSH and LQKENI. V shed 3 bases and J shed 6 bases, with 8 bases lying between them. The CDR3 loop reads CASSPRVPEAFF. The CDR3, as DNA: TGTGCCAGCTCACCGCGTGTGCCTGAAGCTTTCTTT.

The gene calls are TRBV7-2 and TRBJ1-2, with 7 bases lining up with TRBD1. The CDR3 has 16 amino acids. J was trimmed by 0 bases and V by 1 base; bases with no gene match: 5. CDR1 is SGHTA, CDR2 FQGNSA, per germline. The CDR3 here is CASSLVGGSTNYGYTF. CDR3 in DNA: TGTGCCAGCAGCTTAGTAGGGGGCAGCACTAACTATGGCTACACCTTC.

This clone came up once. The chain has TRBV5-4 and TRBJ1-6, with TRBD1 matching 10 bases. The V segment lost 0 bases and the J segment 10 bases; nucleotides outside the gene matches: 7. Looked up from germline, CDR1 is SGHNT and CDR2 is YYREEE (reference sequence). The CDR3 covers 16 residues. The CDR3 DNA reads TGTGCCAGCAGCTTGGCGGAGGGGACAGGGGAATCACCCCTCCACTTT. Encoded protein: CASSLAEGTGESPLHF.

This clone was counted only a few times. CDR3 amino acids: CAISESVGLKSTDTQYF. DNA of the CDR3: TGTGCCATCAGTGAGTCGGTGGGTCTAAAAAGCACAGATACGCAGTATTTT. This chain joins TRBV10-3 and TRBJ2-3, with D unclear. Trimming took off 0 bases at V and 0 bases at J, with 13 bases between the two ends. The germline gives CDR1 ENHRY, CDR2 SYGVKD. CDR3 size: 17 residues.

This CDR3 reads CATSAAGVGTDTQYF. DNA for the CDR3: TGTGCCACCAGTGCAGCGGGAGTTGGTACAGATACGCAGTATTTT. The J gene is TRBJ2-3, the V gene TRBV24-1, with TRBD2 matching 8 bases. The CDR3 sequence is 15 residues long. J lost 3 bases, V lost 5 bases, and 6 bases had no gene match. The germline gives CDR1 KGHDR, CDR2 SFDVKD.

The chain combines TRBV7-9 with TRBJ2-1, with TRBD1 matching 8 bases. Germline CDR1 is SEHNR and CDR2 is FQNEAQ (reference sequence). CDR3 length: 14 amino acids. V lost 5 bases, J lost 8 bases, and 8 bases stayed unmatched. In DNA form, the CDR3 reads TGTGCCAGCAGCCAGGGGGCCCCGCTGGATGAGCAGTTCTTC. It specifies CASSQGAPLDEQFF.

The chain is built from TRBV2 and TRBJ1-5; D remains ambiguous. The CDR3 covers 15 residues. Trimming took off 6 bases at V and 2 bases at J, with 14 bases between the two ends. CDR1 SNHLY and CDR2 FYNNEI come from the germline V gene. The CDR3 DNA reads TGTGCCAGCAGCGGACCGGCACGGGGCAATCAGCCCCAGCATTTT. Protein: CASSGPARGNQPQHF.

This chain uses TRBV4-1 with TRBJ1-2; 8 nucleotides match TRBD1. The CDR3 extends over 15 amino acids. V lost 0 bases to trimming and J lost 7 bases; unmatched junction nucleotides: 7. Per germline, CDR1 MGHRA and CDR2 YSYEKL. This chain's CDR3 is CASSQEAGTGRGYTF. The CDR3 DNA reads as TGCGCCAGCAGCCAAGAAGCCGGGACAGGTCGTGGCTACACCTTC.

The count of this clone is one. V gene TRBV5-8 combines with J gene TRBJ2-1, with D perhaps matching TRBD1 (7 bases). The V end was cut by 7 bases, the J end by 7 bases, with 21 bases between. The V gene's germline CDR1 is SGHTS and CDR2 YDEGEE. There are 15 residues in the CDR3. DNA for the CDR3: TGTGCCAGCCACGCCGCGGAGGGGGCGTGGAATGAGCAGTTCTTC. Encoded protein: CASHAAEGAWNEQFF. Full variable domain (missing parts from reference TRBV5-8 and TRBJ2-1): EAGVTQSPTHLIKTRGQQATLRCSPISGHTSVYWYQQALGLGLQFLLWYDEGEERNRGNFPPRFSGRQFPNYSSELNVNALELEDSALYLCASHAAEGAWNEQFFGPGTRLTVL.

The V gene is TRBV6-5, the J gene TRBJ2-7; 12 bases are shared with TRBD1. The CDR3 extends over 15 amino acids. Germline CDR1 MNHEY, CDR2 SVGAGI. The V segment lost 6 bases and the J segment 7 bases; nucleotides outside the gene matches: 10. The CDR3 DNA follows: TGTGCCAGCAGGGATCGGGGACAGGGGGCGAGAGAGCAGTACTTC. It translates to CASRDRGQGAREQYF.

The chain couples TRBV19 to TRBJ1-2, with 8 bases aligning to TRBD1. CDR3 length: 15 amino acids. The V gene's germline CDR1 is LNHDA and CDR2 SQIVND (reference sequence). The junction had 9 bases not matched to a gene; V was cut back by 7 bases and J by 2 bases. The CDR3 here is CASTGGLSSNYGYTF. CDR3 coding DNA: TGTGCCAGTACAGGGGGCCTCTCTTCCAACTATGGCTACACCTTC.